These T cell receptor beta chains were read from a single sample in a study of T cell responses to AZD1222 COVID-19 vaccine. Here immunoSEQ multiplex PCR was the method, and the copy in TCRdb shows in-frame clones only, minus some. The table shows 150,000 or so clones, with 70% to 90% occurring only once. The sample was peripheral blood, taken on day 0 of AZD1222 vaccination. The origin of the receptors is an adult in good health. Each CDR3 is given with its conserved first and last residue. The order of the fields is J gene, D gene, CDR3 length, clone size, V gene, CDR3 protein, CDR3 DNA. The D gene is left open where the match is weak. Only some rows state a clone size, as once, few, many or a class for expanded clones.

J gene: TRBJ2-1; D gene: TRBD1; CDR3 length: 16; clone size: NA; V gene: TRBV18; CDR3 protein: CASSPVGQGSYNEQFF; CDR3 DNA: TGTGCCAGCTCACCAGTGGGACAGGGGAGCTACAATGAGCAGTTCTTC
J gene: TRBJ2-3; D gene: TRBD1; CDR3 length: 13; clone size: NA; V gene: TRBV24-1; CDR3 protein: CATQGVGTDTQYF; CDR3 DNA: TGTGCCACACAGGGGGTTGGCACAGATACGCAGTATTTT
J gene: TRBJ2-7; D gene: NA; CDR3 length: 14; clone size: few; V gene: TRBV5-5; CDR3 protein: CASRTEGWPYEQYF; CDR3 DNA: TGTGCCAGCAGGACAGAGGGGTGGCCCTACGAGCAGTACTTC
J gene: TRBJ2-3; D gene: NA; CDR3 length: 16; clone size: NA; V gene: TRBV15; CDR3 protein: CATSREPSAWTDTQYF; CDR3 DNA: TGTGCCACCAGCAGAGAGCCTAGCGCCTGGACAGATACGCAGTATTTT
J gene: TRBJ2-1; D gene: NA; CDR3 length: 14; clone size: NA; V gene: TRBV5-4; CDR3 protein: CASSPRDPRYEQFF; CDR3 DNA: TGTGCCAGCAGCCCCCGGGACCCACGGTATGAGCAGTTCTTC
J gene: TRBJ2-5; D gene: NA; CDR3 length: 13; clone size: NA; V gene: TRBV5-1; CDR3 protein: CASSLAFYETQYF; CDR3 DNA: TGCGCCAGCAGCTTGGCCTTTTATGAGACCCAGTACTTC
J gene: TRBJ1-2; D gene: NA; CDR3 length: 12; clone size: NA; V gene: TRBV9; CDR3 protein: CASSVANYGYTF; CDR3 DNA: TGTGCCAGCAGCGTAGCCAACTATGGCTACACCTTC
J gene: TRBJ2-3; D gene: NA; CDR3 length: 17; clone size: few; V gene: TRBV5-1; CDR3 protein: CASSLGGAVPLLSTQYF; CDR3 DNA: TGCGCCAGCAGCTTAGGGGGGGCCGTCCCCCTGTTGAGTACGCAGTATTTT
J gene: TRBJ2-3; D gene: NA; CDR3 length: 13; clone size: once; V gene: TRBV11-3; CDR3 protein: CASSLDRTDTQYF; CDR3 DNA: TGTGCCAGCAGCTTAGATCGGACAGATACGCAGTATTTT
J gene: TRBJ1-1; D gene: NA; CDR3 length: 15; clone size: NA; V gene: TRBV6-5; CDR3 protein: CASSYSRGPGTEAFF; CDR3 DNA: TGTGCCAGCAGTTACTCTCGGGGCCCGGGCACTGAAGCTTTCTTT
J gene: TRBJ2-6; D gene: TRBD2; CDR3 length: 19; clone size: NA; V gene: TRBV5-8; CDR3 protein: CASSRVRLADVSGANVLTF; CDR3 DNA: TGTGCCAGCAGCCGGGTACGACTAGCGGATGTCTCTGGGGCCAACGTCCTGACTTTC
J gene: TRBJ2-3; D gene: NA; CDR3 length: 12; clone size: NA; V gene: TRBV27; CDR3 protein: CASSPVRDTQYF; CDR3 DNA: TGTGCCAGCAGCCCTGTCCGAGATACGCAGTATTTT
J gene: TRBJ1-2; D gene: NA; CDR3 length: 14; clone size: NA; V gene: TRBV24-1; CDR3 protein: CATSDGQGPGGYTF; CDR3 DNA: TGTGCCACCAGTGATGGCCAAGGCCCCGGTGGCTACACCTTC
J gene: TRBJ1-2; D gene: NA; CDR3 length: 15; clone size: NA; V gene: TRBV5-4; CDR3 protein: CASSTSDGGLYGYTF; CDR3 DNA: TGTGCCAGCAGCACCTCGGACGGGGGTTTATATGGCTACACCTTC
J gene: TRBJ1-2; D gene: NA; CDR3 length: 13; clone size: NA; V gene: TRBV11-2; CDR3 protein: CASSSLKTHGYTF; CDR3 DNA: TGTGCCAGCAGCTCATTGAAGACGCATGGCTACACCTTC
J gene: TRBJ1-2; D gene: NA; CDR3 length: 15; clone size: NA; V gene: TRBV19; CDR3 protein: CASSIPEWGSNGYTF; CDR3 DNA: TGTGCCAGTAGTATTCCCGAATGGGGATCCAATGGCTACACCTTC
J gene: TRBJ1-5; D gene: NA; CDR3 length: 14; clone size: NA; V gene: TRBV19; CDR3 protein: CASTLTGYSQPQHF; CDR3 DNA: TGTGCCAGTACTCTAACAGGGTATAGCCAGCCCCAGCATTTT
J gene: TRBJ1-2; D gene: NA; CDR3 length: 14; clone size: NA; V gene: TRBV10-2; CDR3 protein: CASSGKGTLYGYTF; CDR3 DNA: TGCGCCAGCAGTGGTAAAGGGACGTTATATGGCTACACCTTC
J gene: TRBJ1-5; D gene: NA; CDR3 length: 14; clone size: NA; V gene: TRBV28; CDR3 protein: CASSLGRSNQPQHF; CDR3 DNA: TGTGCCAGCAGTCTGGGACGGAGCAATCAGCCCCAGCATTTT
J gene: TRBJ1-5; D gene: NA; CDR3 length: 12; clone size: NA; V gene: TRBV6-1; CDR3 protein: CASKQQNQPQHF; CDR3 DNA: TGTGCCAGCAAACAGCAGAATCAGCCCCAGCATTTT
J gene: TRBJ2-1; D gene: TRBD1; CDR3 length: 15; clone size: once; V gene: TRBV28; CDR3 protein: CASSRRDRSYNEQFF; CDR3 DNA: TGTGCCAGCAGCCGGCGGGACAGGAGCTACAATGAGCAGTTCTTC
J gene: TRBJ1-2; D gene: NA; CDR3 length: 14; clone size: NA; V gene: TRBV19; CDR3 protein: CASSPPGDIYGYTF; CDR3 DNA: TGTGCCAGTAGTCCTCCAGGCGATATCTATGGCTACACCTTC
J gene: TRBJ2-3; D gene: TRBD2; CDR3 length: 17; clone size: NA; V gene: TRBV4-2; CDR3 protein: CASSPTSASGGADTQYF; CDR3 DNA: TGTGCCAGCAGCCCGACGTCCGCTAGCGGGGGGGCGGATACGCAGTATTTT
J gene: TRBJ1-2; D gene: NA; CDR3 length: 15; clone size: NA; V gene: TRBV28; CDR3 protein: CASALYGGANYGYTF; CDR3 DNA: TGTGCCAGCGCCCTGTATGGCGGGGCTAACTATGGCTACACCTTC
J gene: TRBJ1-1; D gene: NA; CDR3 length: 13; clone size: NA; V gene: TRBV6-4; CDR3 protein: CASSMTGNTEAFF; CDR3 DNA: TGTGCCAGCAGCATGACAGGAAACACTGAAGCTTTCTTT
J gene: TRBJ2-3; D gene: TRBD2; CDR3 length: 16; clone size: once; V gene: TRBV3-1/TRBV3-2; CDR3 protein: CASSQWLAVYTDTQYF; CDR3 DNA: TGTGCCAGCAGCCAATGGCTAGCGGTTTACACAGATACGCAGTATTTT
J gene: TRBJ1-1; D gene: NA; CDR3 length: 16; clone size: NA; V gene: TRBV27; CDR3 protein: CASSLSIGGARTEAFF; CDR3 DNA: TGTGCCAGCAGTTTGAGTATCGGGGGCGCGCGGACCGAAGCTTTCTTT
J gene: TRBJ1-1; D gene: NA; CDR3 length: 18; clone size: NA; V gene: TRBV21-1; CDR3 protein: CASSKEGTAIPMNTEAFF; CDR3 DNA: TGTGCCAGCAGCAAAGAGGGGACAGCTATCCCCATGAACACTGAAGCTTTCTTT
J gene: TRBJ2-3; D gene: TRBD2; CDR3 length: 15; clone size: NA; V gene: TRBV11-3; CDR3 protein: CASSPKAGMPDTQYF; CDR3 DNA: TGTGCCAGCAGCCCTAAAGCGGGAATGCCAGATACGCAGTATTTT
J gene: TRBJ1-4; D gene: TRBD1; CDR3 length: 15; clone size: few; V gene: TRBV6-5; CDR3 protein: CASSSDRDTNEKLFF; CDR3 DNA: TGTGCCAGCAGTTCCGACAGGGATACTAATGAAAAACTGTTTTTT
J gene: TRBJ1-3; D gene: TRBD1; CDR3 length: 15; clone size: NA; V gene: TRBV5-1; CDR3 protein: CASSSGQSSGNTIYF; CDR3 DNA: TGCGCCAGCAGTTCGGGACAGTCCTCTGGAAACACCATATATTTT
J gene: TRBJ1-1; D gene: NA; CDR3 length: 13; clone size: NA; V gene: TRBV5-1; CDR3 protein: CASSFEGGTEAFF; CDR3 DNA: TGCGCCAGCAGCTTTGAAGGGGGCACTGAAGCTTTCTTT
J gene: TRBJ2-7; D gene: NA; CDR3 length: 15; clone size: NA; V gene: TRBV18; CDR3 protein: CASSPPAGGTYEQYF; CDR3 DNA: TGTGCCAGCTCCCCTCCAGCGGGTGGAACCTACGAGCAGTACTTC
J gene: TRBJ1-2; D gene: TRBD1; CDR3 length: 13; clone size: NA; V gene: TRBV7-8; CDR3 protein: CASSIRTGTGYTF; CDR3 DNA: TGTGCCAGCAGCATCCGGACAGGGACTGGCTACACCTTC
J gene: TRBJ2-5; D gene: TRBD1; CDR3 length: 16; clone size: NA; V gene: TRBV6-1; CDR3 protein: CASSEQGATLQETQYF; CDR3 DNA: TGTGCCAGCAGTGAGCAGGGGGCGACACTCCAGGAGACCCAGTACTTC
J gene: TRBJ2-3; D gene: NA; CDR3 length: 15; clone size: NA; V gene: TRBV11-2; CDR3 protein: CASSQGTAQGDTQYF; CDR3 DNA: TGTGCCAGCAGCCAAGGGACCGCCCAAGGAGATACGCAGTATTTT
J gene: TRBJ2-7; D gene: NA; CDR3 length: 13; clone size: NA; V gene: TRBV15; CDR3 protein: CATSREVFREQYF; CDR3 DNA: TGTGCCACCAGCAGAGAAGTCTTCCGCGAGCAGTACTTC
J gene: TRBJ2-7; D gene: NA; CDR3 length: 11; clone size: NA; V gene: TRBV30; CDR3 protein: CALGAPYEQYF; CDR3 DNA: TGTGCCTTGGGAGCGCCTTACGAGCAGTACTTC
J gene: TRBJ1-1; D gene: NA; CDR3 length: 14; clone size: NA; V gene: TRBV7-9; CDR3 protein: CASSSYFQQDEAFF; CDR3 DNA: TGTGCCAGCAGCTCGTATTTTCAGCAGGATGAAGCTTTCTTT
J gene: TRBJ1-2; D gene: NA; CDR3 length: 12; clone size: NA; V gene: TRBV30; CDR3 protein: CAHRSRSYGYTF; CDR3 DNA: TGTGCTCATAGGTCAAGGAGCTATGGCTACACCTTC
J gene: TRBJ1-3; D gene: NA; CDR3 length: 14; clone size: NA; V gene: TRBV28; CDR3 protein: CASSLGNRENTIYF; CDR3 DNA: TGTGCCAGCAGTTTGGGGAACAGGGAAAACACCATATATTTT